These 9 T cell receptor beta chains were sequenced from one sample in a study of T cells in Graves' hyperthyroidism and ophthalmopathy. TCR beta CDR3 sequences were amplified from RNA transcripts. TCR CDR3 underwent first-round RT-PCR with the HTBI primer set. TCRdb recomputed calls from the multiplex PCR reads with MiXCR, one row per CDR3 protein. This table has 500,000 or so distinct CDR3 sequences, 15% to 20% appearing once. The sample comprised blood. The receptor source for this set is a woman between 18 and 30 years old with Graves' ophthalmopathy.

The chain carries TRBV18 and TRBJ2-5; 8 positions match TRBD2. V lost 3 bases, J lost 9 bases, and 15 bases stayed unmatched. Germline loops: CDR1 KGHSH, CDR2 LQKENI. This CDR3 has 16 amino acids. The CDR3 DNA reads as TGTGCCAGCTCACCTACTAGCTTCCCCATCGGGGGGGCCCAGTACTTC. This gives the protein CASSPTSFPIGGAQYF.

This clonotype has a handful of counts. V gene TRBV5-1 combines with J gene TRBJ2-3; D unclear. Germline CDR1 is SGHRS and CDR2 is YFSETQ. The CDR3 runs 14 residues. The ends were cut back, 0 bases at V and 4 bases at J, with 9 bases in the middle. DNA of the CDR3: TGCGCCAGCAGCTTGGAGCGACTCCCAGATACGCAGTATTTT. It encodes CASSLERLPDTQYF. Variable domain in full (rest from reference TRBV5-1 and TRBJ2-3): KAGVTQTPRYLIKTRGQQVTLSCSPISGHRSVSWYQQTPGQGLQFLFEYFSETQRNKGNFPGRFSGRQFSNSRSEMNVSTLELGDSALYLCASSLERLPDTQYFGPGTRLTVL.

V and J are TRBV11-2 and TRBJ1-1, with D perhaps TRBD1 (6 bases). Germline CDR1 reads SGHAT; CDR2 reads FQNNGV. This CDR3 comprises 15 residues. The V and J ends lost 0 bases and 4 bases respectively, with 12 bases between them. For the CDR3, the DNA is TGTGCCAGCAGCTTAGATTGGGGGGGCAGCACTGAAGCTTTCTTT. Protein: CASSLDWGGSTEAFF.

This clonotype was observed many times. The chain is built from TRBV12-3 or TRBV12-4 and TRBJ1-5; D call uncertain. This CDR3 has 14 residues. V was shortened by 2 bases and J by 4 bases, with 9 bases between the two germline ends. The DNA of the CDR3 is TGTGCCAGCAGTTTACGAAGGATGAATCAGCCCCAGCATTTT. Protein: CASSLRRMNQPQHF.

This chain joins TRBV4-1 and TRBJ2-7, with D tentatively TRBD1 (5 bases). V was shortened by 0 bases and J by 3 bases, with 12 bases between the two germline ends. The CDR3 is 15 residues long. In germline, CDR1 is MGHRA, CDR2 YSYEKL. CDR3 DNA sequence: TGCGCCAGCAGCCAAGATAAGGTAGACAGCTACGAGCAGTACTTC. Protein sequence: CASSQDKVDSYEQYF.

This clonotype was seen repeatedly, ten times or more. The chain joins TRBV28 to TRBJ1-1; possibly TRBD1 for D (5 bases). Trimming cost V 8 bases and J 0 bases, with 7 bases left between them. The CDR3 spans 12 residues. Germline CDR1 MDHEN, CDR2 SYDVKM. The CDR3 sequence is CASGTVNTEAFF. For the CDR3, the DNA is TGTGCCAGCGGGACGGTGAACACTGAAGCTTTCTTT.

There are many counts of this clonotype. CDR3: CASSPLADRGTYEQYF. The CDR3 DNA reads TGTGCCAGCTCACCACTGGCCGACAGGGGTACCTACGAGCAGTACTTC. The V call is TRBV18, the J call TRBJ2-7; 8 bases line up with TRBD1. The CDR3 is 16 amino acids. Trimming at V came to 1 base and at J to 2 bases, leaving 7 bases not matched to a gene. Germline V lookup: CDR1 KGHSH, CDR2 LQKENI.

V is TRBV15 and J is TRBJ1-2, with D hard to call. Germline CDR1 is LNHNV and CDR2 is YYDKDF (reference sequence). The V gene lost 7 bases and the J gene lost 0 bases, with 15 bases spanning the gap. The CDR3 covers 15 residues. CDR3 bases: TGTGCCACCACCGACGACGGATTCGCTAACTATGGCTACACCTTC. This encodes CATTDDGFANYGYTF.

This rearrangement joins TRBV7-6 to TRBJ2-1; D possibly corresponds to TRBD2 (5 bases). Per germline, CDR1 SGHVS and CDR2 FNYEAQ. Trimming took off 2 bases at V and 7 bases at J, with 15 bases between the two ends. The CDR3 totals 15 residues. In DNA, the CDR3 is TGTGCCAGCAGCTTACCCGACGGGGTGGGAAATGAGCAGTTCTTC. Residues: CASSLPDGVGNEQFF.